This T cell receptor (beta chain) was sequenced during a study of blood T cell repertoires in COVID-19. As for the study in general: The samples span acute and convalescent COVID-19 from the United States, Italy and Spain. T cells, B-cell-depleted T cells, or PBMCs supplied cDNA or gDNA.

Authors' data handling: Scientists estimated how many nucleated cells there were by amplifying reference gene primers. Profiled with immunoSEQ multiplex PCR; TCRdb holds only in-frame clones, not every one. V and J calls and clone size are given by that table; D and trimming were obtained from the DNA. This table has about 150,000 clones, around 90% appearing once. This clone was picked up one time. This clonotype was obtained from a human donor in a cohort sampled during active COVID-19. The sample consisted of peripheral blood.

DNA of the CDR3: TGTGCCAGCAGTTACGGTCAGGAGACCCAGTACTTC. It encodes CASSYGQETQYF. This rearrangement joins TRBV6-2 or TRBV6-3 to TRBJ2-5; D not certain. V was pared by 2 bases and J by 5 bases, with 6 bases between. Germline loops: CDR1 MNHEY, CDR2 SVGEGT. This CDR3 contains 12 residues.